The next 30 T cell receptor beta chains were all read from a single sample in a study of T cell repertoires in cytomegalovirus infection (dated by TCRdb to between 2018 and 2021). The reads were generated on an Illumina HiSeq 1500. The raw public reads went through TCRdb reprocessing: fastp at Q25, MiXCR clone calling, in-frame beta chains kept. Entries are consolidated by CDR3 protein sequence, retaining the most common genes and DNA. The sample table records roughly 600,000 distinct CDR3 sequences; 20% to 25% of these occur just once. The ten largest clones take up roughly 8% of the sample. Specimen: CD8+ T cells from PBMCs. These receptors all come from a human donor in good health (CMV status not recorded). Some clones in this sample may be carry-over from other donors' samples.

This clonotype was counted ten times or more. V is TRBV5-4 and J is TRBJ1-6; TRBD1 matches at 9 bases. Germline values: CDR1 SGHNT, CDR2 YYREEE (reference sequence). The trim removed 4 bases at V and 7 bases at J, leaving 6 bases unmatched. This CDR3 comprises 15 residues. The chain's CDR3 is CASSLGTGSNSPLHF. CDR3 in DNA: TGTGCCAGCAGCCTCGGGACAGGGAGCAATTCACCCCTCCACTTT.

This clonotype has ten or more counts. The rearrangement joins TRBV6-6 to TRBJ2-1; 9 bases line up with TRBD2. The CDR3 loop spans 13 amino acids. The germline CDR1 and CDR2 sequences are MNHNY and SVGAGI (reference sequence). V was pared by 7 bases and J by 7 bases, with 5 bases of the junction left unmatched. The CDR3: CASTGGGANEQFF. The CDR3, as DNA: TGTGCCAGCACCGGCGGGGGGGCGAATGAGCAGTTCTTC.

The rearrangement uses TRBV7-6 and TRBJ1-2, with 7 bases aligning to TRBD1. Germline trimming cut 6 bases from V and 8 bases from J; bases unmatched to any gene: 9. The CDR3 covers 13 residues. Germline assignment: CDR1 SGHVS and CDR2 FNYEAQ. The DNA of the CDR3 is TGTGCCAGCAGGGGCGGGACAGCCCCCGGCTACACCTTC. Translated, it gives CASRGGTAPGYTF.

This chain's CDR3 is CASSFRADYGYTF. CDR3 nucleotides: TGTGCCAGCAGCTTCAGGGCTGACTATGGCTACACCTTC. V usage is TRBV7-6 and J usage is TRBJ1-2; D is possibly TRBD1 (5 bases). Looked up from germline, CDR1 is SGHVS and CDR2 is FNYEAQ. The CDR3 totals 13 residues. The V end lost 3 bases, the J end lost 3 bases, and 8 bases lay between the germline ends.

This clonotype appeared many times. Here the CDR3 DNA reads TGTGCCAGCAGCAACCCTAGGGAGTCAGGGGGCTACGAGCAGTACGTC. It specifies CASSNPRESGGYEQYV. The chain has TRBV7-8 and TRBJ2-7, with TRBD1 identical over 7 bases. The CDR3 consists of 16 residues. Germline-derived CDR1 and CDR2 are SGHVS and FQNEAQ. The trim removed 5 bases at V and 3 bases at J, leaving 13 bases unmatched.

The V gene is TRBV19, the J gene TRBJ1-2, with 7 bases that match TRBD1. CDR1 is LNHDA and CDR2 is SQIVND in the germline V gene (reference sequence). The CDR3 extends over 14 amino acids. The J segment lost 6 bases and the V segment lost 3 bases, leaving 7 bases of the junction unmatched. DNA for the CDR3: TGTGCCAGTAGTATCAGACAGGGATGGGATGGCTACACCTTC. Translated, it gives CASSIRQGWDGYTF.

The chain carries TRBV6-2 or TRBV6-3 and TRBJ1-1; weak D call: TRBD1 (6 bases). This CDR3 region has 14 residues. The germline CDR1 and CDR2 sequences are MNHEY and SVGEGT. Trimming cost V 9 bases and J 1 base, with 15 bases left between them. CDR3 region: CASFGGGRNTEAFF. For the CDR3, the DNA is TGTGCCAGTTTCGGGGGGGGCCGGAACACTGAAGCTTTCTTT.

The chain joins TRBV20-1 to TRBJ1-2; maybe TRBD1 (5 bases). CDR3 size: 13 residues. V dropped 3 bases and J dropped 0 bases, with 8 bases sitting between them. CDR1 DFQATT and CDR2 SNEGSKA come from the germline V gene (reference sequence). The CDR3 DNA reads TGCAGTGCTAGGACAGACACTAACTATGGCTACACCTTC. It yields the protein CSARTDTNYGYTF.

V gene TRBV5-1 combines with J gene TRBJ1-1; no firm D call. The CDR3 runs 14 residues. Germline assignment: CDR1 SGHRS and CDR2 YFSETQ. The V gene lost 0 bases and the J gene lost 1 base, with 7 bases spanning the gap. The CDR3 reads CASSLEGKNTEAFF. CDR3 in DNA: TGCGCCAGCAGCTTGGAAGGGAAGAACACTGAAGCTTTCTTT.

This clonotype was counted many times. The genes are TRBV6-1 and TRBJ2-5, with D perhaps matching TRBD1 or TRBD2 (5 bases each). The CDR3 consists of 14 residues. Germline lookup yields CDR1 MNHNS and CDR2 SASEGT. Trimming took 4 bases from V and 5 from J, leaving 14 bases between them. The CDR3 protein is CASSATSEGETQYF. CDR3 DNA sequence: TGTGCCAGCAGTGCAACCTCAGAGGGGGAGACCCAGTACTTC.

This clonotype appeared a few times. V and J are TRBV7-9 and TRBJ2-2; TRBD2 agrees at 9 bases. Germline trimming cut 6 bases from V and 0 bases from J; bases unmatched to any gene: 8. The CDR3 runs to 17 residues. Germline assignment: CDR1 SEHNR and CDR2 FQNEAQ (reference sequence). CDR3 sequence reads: CASSRGSGGANTGELFF. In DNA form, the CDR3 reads TGTGCCAGCAGTAGGGGTAGCGGGGGCGCGAACACCGGGGAGCTGTTTTTT.

The CDR3 DNA sequence: TGTGCCAGCAGCACCGGACAGGCAGTGAACACTGAAGCTTTCTTT. This encodes CASSTGQAVNTEAFF. The V gene is TRBV14, the J gene TRBJ1-1; TRBD1 agrees at 7 bases. Germline V gene data show CDR1 as SGHDN and CDR2 as FVKESK. The CDR3 runs 15 residues. V lost 5 bases and J lost 0; bases outside the gene matches: 6.

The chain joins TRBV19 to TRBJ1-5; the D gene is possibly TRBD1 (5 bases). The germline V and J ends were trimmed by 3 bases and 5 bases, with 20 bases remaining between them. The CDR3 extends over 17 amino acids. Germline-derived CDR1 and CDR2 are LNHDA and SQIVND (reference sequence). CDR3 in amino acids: CASSMDWTRGMDQPQHF. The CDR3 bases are TGTGCCAGTAGTATGGACTGGACCCGGGGGATGGATCAGCCCCAGCATTTT.

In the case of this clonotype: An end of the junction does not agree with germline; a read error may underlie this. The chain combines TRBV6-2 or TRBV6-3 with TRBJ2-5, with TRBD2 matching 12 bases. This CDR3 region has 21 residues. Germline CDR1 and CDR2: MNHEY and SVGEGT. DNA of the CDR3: TGTGCCAACAGTTACCCGCTGGATTGGACTAGCGGGGCCTCGTACCAAGAGACCCAGTACTTC. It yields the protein CANSYPLDWTSGASYQETQYF.

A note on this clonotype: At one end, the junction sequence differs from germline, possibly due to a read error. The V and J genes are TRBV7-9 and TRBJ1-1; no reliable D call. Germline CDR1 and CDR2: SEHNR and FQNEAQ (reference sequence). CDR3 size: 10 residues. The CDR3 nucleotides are TGTGCCAGCAGCTTAGTCGCGGGAGGCTTT. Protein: CASSLVAGGF.

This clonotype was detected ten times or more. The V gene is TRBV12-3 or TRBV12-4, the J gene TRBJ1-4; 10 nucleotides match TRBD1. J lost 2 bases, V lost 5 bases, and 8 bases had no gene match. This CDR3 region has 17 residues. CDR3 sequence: CASSPDRGRTTNEKLFF. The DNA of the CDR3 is TGTGCCAGCAGTCCTGACAGGGGGCGAACTACTAATGAAAAACTGTTTTTT.

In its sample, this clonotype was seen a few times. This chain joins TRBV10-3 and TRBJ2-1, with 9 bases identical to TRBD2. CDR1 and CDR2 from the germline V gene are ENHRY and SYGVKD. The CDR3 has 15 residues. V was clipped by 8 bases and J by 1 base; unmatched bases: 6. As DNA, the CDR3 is TGTGCCATCGAGGCTAGCGGGGTGTCCTACAATGAGCAGTTCTTC. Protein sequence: CAIEASGVSYNEQFF.

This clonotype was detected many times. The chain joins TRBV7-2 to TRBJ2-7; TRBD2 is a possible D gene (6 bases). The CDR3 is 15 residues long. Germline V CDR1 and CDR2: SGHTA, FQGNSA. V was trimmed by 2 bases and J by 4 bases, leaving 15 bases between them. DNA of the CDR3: TGTGCCAGCAGCTTATGGCGTGCCGCGGGATACGAGCAGTACTTC. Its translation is CASSLWRAAGYEQYF.

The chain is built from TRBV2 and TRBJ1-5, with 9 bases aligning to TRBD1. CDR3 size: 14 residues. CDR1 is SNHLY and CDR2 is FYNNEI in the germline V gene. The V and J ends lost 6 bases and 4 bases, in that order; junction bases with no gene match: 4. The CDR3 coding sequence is TGTGCCAGCAGACGGACAGGGGCAAATCAGCCCCAGCATTTT. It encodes CASRRTGANQPQHF.

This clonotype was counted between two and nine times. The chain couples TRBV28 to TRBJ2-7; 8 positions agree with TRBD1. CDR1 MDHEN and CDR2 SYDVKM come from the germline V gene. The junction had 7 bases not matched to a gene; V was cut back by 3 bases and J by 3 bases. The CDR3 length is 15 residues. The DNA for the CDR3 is TGTGCCAGCAGTTTCTTCGGGACAGGACGCTACGAGCAGTACGTC. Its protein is CASSFFGTGRYEQYV.

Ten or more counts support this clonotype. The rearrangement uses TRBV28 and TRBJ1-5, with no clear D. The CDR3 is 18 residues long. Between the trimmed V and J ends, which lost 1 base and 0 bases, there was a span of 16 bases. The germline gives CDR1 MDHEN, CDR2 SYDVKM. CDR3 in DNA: TGTGCCAGCAGTTTATTAGACGAGCGGGATTATAGCAATCAGCCCCAGCATTTT. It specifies CASSLLDERDYSNQPQHF.

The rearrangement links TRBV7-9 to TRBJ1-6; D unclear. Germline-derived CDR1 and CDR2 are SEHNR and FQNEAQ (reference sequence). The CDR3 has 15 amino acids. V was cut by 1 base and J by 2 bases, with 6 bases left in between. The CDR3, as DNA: TGTGCCAGCAGCTTAGGGAGCCCCTATAATTCACCCCTCCACTTT. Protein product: CASSLGSPYNSPLHF.

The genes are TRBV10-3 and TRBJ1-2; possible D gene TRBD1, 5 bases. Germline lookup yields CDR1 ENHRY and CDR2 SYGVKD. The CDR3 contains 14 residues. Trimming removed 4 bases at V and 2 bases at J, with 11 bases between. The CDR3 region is CAISVPGTNYGYTF. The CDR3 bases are TGTGCCATCAGTGTTCCCGGGACGAACTATGGCTACACCTTC.

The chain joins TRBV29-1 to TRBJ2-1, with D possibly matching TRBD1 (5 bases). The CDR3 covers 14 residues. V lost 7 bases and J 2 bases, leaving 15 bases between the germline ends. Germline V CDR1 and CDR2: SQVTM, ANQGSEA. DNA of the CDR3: TGCAGCGCTCTGGGGCAGTCGCCCTACAATGAGCAGTTCTTC. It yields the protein CSALGQSPYNEQFF.

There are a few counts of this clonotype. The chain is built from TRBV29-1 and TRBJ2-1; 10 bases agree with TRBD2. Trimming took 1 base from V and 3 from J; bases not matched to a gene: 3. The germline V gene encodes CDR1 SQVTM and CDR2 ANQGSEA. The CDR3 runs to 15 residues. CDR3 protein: CSVEGSGGLYNEQFF. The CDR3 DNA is TGCAGCGTTGAAGGTAGCGGGGGGCTCTACAATGAGCAGTTCTTC.

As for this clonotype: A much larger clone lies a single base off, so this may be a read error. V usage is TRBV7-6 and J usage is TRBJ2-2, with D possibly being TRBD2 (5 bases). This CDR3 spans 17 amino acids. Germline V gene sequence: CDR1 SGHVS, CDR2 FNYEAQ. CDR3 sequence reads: CASSPPGKTKNTGDLFF. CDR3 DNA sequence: TGTGCCAGCAGCCCGCCCGGGAAGACTAAAAACACCGGGGATCTGTTTTTT.

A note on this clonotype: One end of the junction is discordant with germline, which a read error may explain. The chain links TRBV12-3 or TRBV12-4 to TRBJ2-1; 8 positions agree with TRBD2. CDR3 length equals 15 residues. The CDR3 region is CASSLSGSLGNVQFF. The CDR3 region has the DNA TGTGCCAGCAGTTTGAGCGGGAGTCTCGGCAATGTGCAGTTCTTC.

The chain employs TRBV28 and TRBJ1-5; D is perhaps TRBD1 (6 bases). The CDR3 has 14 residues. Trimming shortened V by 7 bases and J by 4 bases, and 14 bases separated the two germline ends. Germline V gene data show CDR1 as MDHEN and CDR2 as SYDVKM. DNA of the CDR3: TGTGCCAGCACCCCTGAGGGGGTGAATCAGCCCCAGCATTTT. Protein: CASTPEGVNQPQHF. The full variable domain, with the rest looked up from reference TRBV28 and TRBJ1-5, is DVKVTQSSRYLVKRTGEKVFLECVQDMDHENMFWYRQDPGLGLRLIYFSYDVKMKEKGDIPEGYSVSREKKERFSLILESASTNQTSMYLCASTPEGVNQPQHFGDGTRLSIL.

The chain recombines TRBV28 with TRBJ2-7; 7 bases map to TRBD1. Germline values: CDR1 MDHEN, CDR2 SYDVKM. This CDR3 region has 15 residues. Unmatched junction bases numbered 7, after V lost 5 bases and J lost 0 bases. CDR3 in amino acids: CASSPTTGFSYEQYF. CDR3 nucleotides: TGTGCCAGCAGTCCAACGACAGGGTTCTCCTACGAGCAGTACTTC.

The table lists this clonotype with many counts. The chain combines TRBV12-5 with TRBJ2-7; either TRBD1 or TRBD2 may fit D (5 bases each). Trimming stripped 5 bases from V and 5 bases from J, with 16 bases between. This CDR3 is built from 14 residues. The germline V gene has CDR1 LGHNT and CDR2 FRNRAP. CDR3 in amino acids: CASGALGPYNEQYF. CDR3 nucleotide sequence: TGTGCTAGTGGTGCCTTGGGACCCTATAACGAGCAGTACTTC. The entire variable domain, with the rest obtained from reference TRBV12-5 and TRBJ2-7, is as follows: DARVTQTPRHKVTEMGQEVTMRCQPILGHNTVFWYRQTMMQGLELLAYFRNRAPLDDSGMPKDRFSAEMPDATLATLKIQPSEPRDSAVYFCASGALGPYNEQYFGPGTRLTVT.